This T cell receptor (beta chain) was sequenced for a study of radiotherapy plus CTLA-4 blockade in lung cancer. Study-level information: The study recorded objective responses in about 20% of patients and disease control in approximately 29%.

General observations from the study: Reportedly, early blood T cell clone dynamics best predicted response, with interferon-beta. After treatment with radiotherapy plus ipilimumab, TCR clones that came from the tumor expanded in blood.

Repertoires were generated with immunoSEQ multiplex PCR, while TCRdb's copy carries only in-frame clones and drops some. Here the sample spans 70,000 to 95,000 clones, about 80% being singletons. The germline CDR1 and CDR2 sequences are SGHRS and YFSETQ. The CDR3 is made up of 17 amino acids. The V end lost 3 bases, the J end lost 0 bases, and 18 bases lay between the germline ends. As to this clone: Its antigen is undetermined.

This clonotype originated in a human donor with non-small cell lung cancer that progressed on radiotherapy plus ipilimumab. The sequencing here drew on peripheral blood, taken from a patient treated with radiotherapy plus ipilimumab. The chain recombines TRBV5-1 with TRBJ1-1, with no clear D. The CDR3 sequence: CASSSQGPAYMNTEAFF. In DNA form, the CDR3 reads TGCGCCAGCAGCTCCCAAGGGCCAGCCTATATGAACACTGAAGCTTTCTTT.